These 12 T cell receptor beta chains came from one sample sequenced in a study of cytomegalovirus exposure and HLA in healthy donors. This PCR relied on a set of 60 Vbeta primers and 13 Jbeta primers. Sequencing used immunoSEQ multiplex PCR; TCRdb keeps in-frame clones, though not all of them. The sample gives under 200,000 clones, around three quarters of which show up once; about 1.4% is in the top ten. The sequencing input was PBMCs. These receptors all come from a man between 35 and 55 years old in good health and CMV-seronegative.

The J gene is TRBJ2-5, the V gene TRBV2, with D unresolved. The CDR3 contains 14 residues. The ends were cut back, 1 base at V and 7 bases at J, with 13 bases in the middle. Germline CDR1 is SNHLY and CDR2 is FYNNEI. The CDR3 spells CASSEGRSPGTQYF. CDR3 in DNA: TGTGCCAGCAGTGAAGGCCGATCCCCGGGGACCCAGTACTTC.

This rearrangement joins TRBV7-3 to TRBJ2-3; 13 bases are shared with TRBD2. The junction had 8 bases not matched to a gene; V was cut back by 4 bases and J by 4 bases. This CDR3 is built from 17 residues. Germline loops: CDR1 SGHTA, CDR2 FQGTGA. The CDR3 loop is CASSSQGTSGIADTQYF. CDR3 DNA: TGTGCCAGCAGCTCTCAAGGGACTAGCGGGATCGCAGATACGCAGTATTTT.

This rearrangement joins TRBV29-1 to TRBJ2-3; D is undetermined. CDR1 and CDR2 (germline): SQVTM, ANQGSEA. This CDR3 contains 13 residues. Trimming left V 1 base short and J 0 bases short, with 5 bases between. The CDR3 loop reads CSVEGRSTDTQYF. The CDR3 DNA reads as TGCAGCGTTGAAGGGCGGAGCACAGATACGCAGTATTTT.

The J gene is TRBJ1-2, the V gene TRBV7-2; TRBD1 matches at 12 bases. CDR1 and CDR2 (germline): SGHTA, FQGNSA. The CDR3 covers 16 residues. V lost 6 bases, J lost 6 bases, and 11 bases stayed unmatched. CDR3 in amino acids: CASSLSRDRGLDGYTF. The CDR3 region has the DNA TGTGCCAGCAGTCTATCCCGGGACAGGGGGCTTGATGGCTACACCTTC.

Remarks on this clone: Other DNA sequences in this specimen translate into the identical CDR3. The V call is TRBV28, the J call TRBJ2-7, with 12 bases lining up with TRBD2. CDR1 is MDHEN, CDR2 SYDVKM, per germline. The CDR3 totals 16 residues. V was clipped by 4 bases and J by 4 bases; unmatched bases: 8. CDR3 in DNA: TGTGCCAGCAGTTCACCAAAGACTAGCGGGAGTTACGAGCAGTACTTC. Its protein is CASSSPKTSGSYEQYF.

The chain combines TRBV5-6 with TRBJ2-5, with 8 nucleotides matching TRBD2. Germline V gene data show CDR1 as SGHDT and CDR2 as YYEEEE. CDR3 length: 14 amino acids. J lost 7 bases, V lost 4 bases, and 9 bases had no gene match. This CDR3 is CASSPGGRKGTQYF. For the CDR3, the DNA is TGTGCCAGCAGCCCGGGGGGGAGGAAAGGGACCCAGTACTTC.

CDR3 loop: CAGRESGVGDEQYF. In DNA form, the CDR3 reads TGTGCCGGGAGGGAATCGGGGGTCGGTGACGAGCAGTACTTC. The rearrangement joins TRBV28 to TRBJ2-7; 7 bases are a match to TRBD2. J was trimmed by 5 bases and V by 11 bases; bases with no gene match: 15. CDR3 length: 14 amino acids. The germline V gene encodes CDR1 MDHEN and CDR2 SYDVKM.

V usage is TRBV7-2 and J usage is TRBJ2-5, with 7 bases lining up with TRBD2. Germline CDR1 is SGHTA and CDR2 is FQGNSA. The V and J ends lost 6 bases and 4 bases, in that order; junction bases with no gene match: 11. This CDR3 has 15 residues. The CDR3 reads CASRESASGPETQYF. The CDR3 DNA reads TGTGCCAGCAGAGAGTCCGCTAGCGGACCAGAGACCCAGTACTTC.

The gene calls are TRBV4-1 and TRBJ1-2; D is perhaps TRBD1 (5 bases). The CDR3 extends over 16 amino acids. V lost 0 bases and J 4 bases, leaving 15 bases between the germline ends. CDR1 is MGHRA and CDR2 is YSYEKL in the germline V gene. CDR3 region: CASSQDSGRVSYGYTF. The CDR3 coding sequence is TGCGCCAGCAGCCAAGATTCGGGCAGGGTGAGCTATGGCTACACCTTC.

This chain uses TRBV11-2 with TRBJ2-2; D is perhaps TRBD1 (6 bases). This CDR3 comprises 16 residues. From germline, CDR1 is SGHAT and CDR2 FQNNGV. V was pared by 4 bases and J by 1 base, with 13 bases between. The CDR3 region has the DNA TGTGCCAGCAGCTGGCTGCCGGGACAGAACACCGGGGAGCTGTTTTTT. Its translation: CASSWLPGQNTGELFF.

The CDR3 protein is CASSQESGSSYEQYF. CDR3 sequence (DNA): TGTGCCAGCAGCCAAGAGAGCGGAAGCTCCTACGAGCAGTACTTC. This rearrangement joins TRBV4-2 to TRBJ2-7, with a tentative D call TRBD2 (5 bases). Trimming left V 0 bases short and J 0 bases short, with 9 bases between. CDR1 is LGHNA, CDR2 YNFKEQ, per germline. CDR3 length: 15 amino acids.

Comments on this clone: This sample also contains other DNA sequences that code for the same CDR3. This CDR3 is CASRRGQGAYEAFF. CDR3 DNA sequence: TGTGCCAGCAGGAGGGGACAGGGAGCGTATGAAGCTTTCTTT. This chain connects TRBV28 to TRBJ1-1, with 9 nucleotides matching TRBD1. The CDR3 loop spans 14 amino acids. J lost 7 bases, V lost 6 bases, and 9 bases had no gene match. Germline V gene lookup returns CDR1 MDHEN and CDR2 SYDVKM.